The 16 T cell receptor beta chains in this list originate from one sample, sequenced in a study of OX40 agonist ivuxolimab in advanced cancers. Profiled with immunoSEQ multiplex PCR; TCRdb holds only in-frame clones, not every one. The sample holds 90,000 to 150,000 clones; roughly nine tenths are singletons and the top ten take about 0.55%. Material: CD4+ or CD8+ T cells sorted from blood, obtained in a trial of the OX40 agonist ivuxolimab. The receptor set was obtained from an adult with an advanced solid tumor such as melanoma, head and neck, liver or kidney cancer.

CDR3 in amino acids: CASISTGEGYEQYF. CDR3 DNA: TGTGCCAGCATATCCACAGGGGAGGGCTACGAGCAGTACTTC. The chain uses TRBV2 and TRBJ2-7; either TRBD1 or TRBD2 may fit D (7 bases each). The germline V gene has CDR1 SNHLY and CDR2 FYNNEI. The CDR3 extends over 14 amino acids. The V end was cut by 7 bases, the J end by 3 bases, with 16 bases between.

Comment on this clone: The conserved closing phenylalanine or tryptophan is absent in this CDR3, likely reflecting a read error. It is unclear where the CDR3 begins or ends on the DNA, so no DNA is shown, and the CDR3 is as TCRdb lists it. This chain joins TRBV5-4 and TRBJ2-7; the table's D call, TRBD2, has no DNA check behind it. Germline V lookup: CDR1 SGHNT, CDR2 YYREEE (reference sequence). The CDR3 adds up to 10 amino acids, both ends counted. CDR3 in amino acids: CASSLKVGGA.

The rearrangement uses TRBV5-1 and TRBJ1-1; TRBD1 agrees at 10 bases. J gave up 3 bases and V 2 bases, and 7 bases lay outside the gene matches. The CDR3 extends over 16 amino acids. In germline, CDR1 is SGHRS, CDR2 YFSETQ. The CDR3 is CASSLGTGEGDTEAFF. The DNA for the CDR3 is TGCGCCAGCAGCTTAGGGACAGGGGAAGGTGACACTGAAGCTTTCTTT.

The chain combines TRBV28 with TRBJ1-4, with no clear D. With 6 bases removed from V and 5 bases from J, the gap between germline ends came to 22 bases. The CDR3 spans 17 residues. Per germline, CDR1 MDHEN and CDR2 SYDVKM. The CDR3 sequence: CASSLRRSRSPNEKLFF. In nucleotides, the CDR3 is TGTGCCAGCAGCCTGCGGCGTTCGAGGTCCCCGAATGAAAAACTGTTTTTT.

This clone was detected once. The chain has TRBV7-9 and TRBJ1-5; unclear D gene. Germline V gives CDR1 SEHNR, CDR2 FQNEAQ (reference sequence). The V and J ends lost 3 bases and 0 bases respectively, with 6 bases between them. CDR3 length: 14 residues. In DNA form, the CDR3 reads TGTGCCAGCAGCTTTTCGGATAGCAATCAGCCCCAGCATTTT. It specifies CASSFSDSNQPQHF.

The chain has TRBV9 and TRBJ2-7; D may be TRBD1 or TRBD2 (5 bases each). The CDR3 runs to 16 residues. The V end lost 0 bases, the J end lost 2 bases, and 15 bases lay between the germline ends. From germline, CDR1 is SGDLS and CDR2 YYNGEE. The DNA for the CDR3 is TGTGCCAGCAGCGTAGGTGAGGGGAAAGGGACCTACGAGCAGTACTTC. Translated: CASSVGEGKGTYEQYF.

The rearrangement links TRBV18 to TRBJ1-2; 10 nucleotides line up with TRBD1. V shed 3 bases and J 6 bases; nucleotides not matched to a gene: 10. CDR1 is KGHSH, CDR2 LQKENI, per germline. The CDR3 has 16 residues. Here the CDR3 DNA reads TGTGCCAGCTCACCCGCGGGACAGGGGAATTTAGATGGCTACACCTTC. It codes for CASSPAGQGNLDGYTF.

J is TRBJ1-5 and V is TRBV4-1, with 9 bases matching TRBD1. Germline V gene sequence: CDR1 MGHRA, CDR2 YSYEKL. There are 16 residues in the CDR3. The junction had 7 bases not matched to a gene; V was cut back by 3 bases and J by 4 bases. CDR3 amino acids: CASSQDGQGMNQPQHF. Here the CDR3 DNA reads TGCGCCAGCAGCCAGGACGGACAGGGGATGAATCAGCCCCAGCATTTT.

This chain joins TRBV5-1 and TRBJ2-3; D is unclear. There are 15 residues in the CDR3. CDR1 and CDR2 (germline): SGHRS, YFSETQ. V was cut by 6 bases and J by 3 bases, with 17 bases left in between. The DNA for the CDR3 is TGCGCCAGCAATAGGTTTGGGTTTTCTACAGATACGCAGTATTTT. It translates to CASNRFGFSTDTQYF. The full variable domain, its missing parts supplied by reference TRBV5-1 and TRBJ2-3, is KAGVTQTPRYLIKTRGQQVTLSCSPISGHRSVSWYQQTPGQGLQFLFEYFSETQRNKGNFPGRFSGRQFSNSRSEMNVSTLELGDSALYLCASNRFGFSTDTQYFGPGTRLTVL.

The gene calls are TRBV7-9 and TRBJ1-6, with D uncertain. Germline assignment: CDR1 SEHNR and CDR2 FQNEAQ (reference sequence). V was shortened by 1 base and J by 14 bases, with 12 bases between the two germline ends. The CDR3 sequence is 13 residues long. This chain's CDR3 is CASSLDSRVTLHF. CDR3 nucleotides: TGTGCCAGCAGCTTAGACTCGCGAGTAACCCTCCACTTT.

The rearrangement uses TRBV18 and TRBJ1-5, with D maybe TRBD1 (5 bases). V shed 3 bases and J shed 7 bases, with 22 bases lying between them. Germline CDR1 and CDR2: KGHSH and LQKENI. The CDR3 sequence is 17 residues long. CDR3 sequence: CASSPGGTRDRRQPQHF. CDR3 DNA sequence: TGTGCCAGCTCACCGGGTGGAACAAGGGACCGTAGACAGCCCCAGCATTTT.

This clone showed up just a few times. The V and J genes are TRBV11-2 and TRBJ2-7; perhaps TRBD1 as D (5 bases). CDR3 size: 15 residues. V was cut by 5 bases and J by 7 bases, with 21 bases left in between. The germline V gene encodes CDR1 SGHAT and CDR2 FQNNGV. The CDR3 region has the DNA TGTGCCAGCAGCCCAACGGGTCAGGGTGGACGGGAGCAGTACTTC. As protein: CASSPTGQGGREQYF.

V usage is TRBV5-1 and J usage is TRBJ2-5; D is perhaps TRBD1 (6 bases). V was cut by 3 bases and J by 2 bases, with 14 bases left in between. Germline CDR1 is SGHRS and CDR2 is YFSETQ. The CDR3 has 15 residues. CDR3 residues: CASSSGHGNQETQYF. CDR3 coding DNA: TGCGCCAGCAGCTCGGGACACGGGAATCAAGAGACCCAGTACTTC. Drawing the rest from reference TRBV5-1 and TRBJ2-5, the complete variable domain is KAGVTQTPRYLIKTRGQQVTLSCSPISGHRSVSWYQQTPGQGLQFLFEYFSETQRNKGNFPGRFSGRQFSNSRSEMNVSTLELGDSALYLCASSSGHGNQETQYFGPGTRLLVL.

The genes are TRBV7-8 and TRBJ2-1; D unclear. The V and J ends lost 1 base and 10 bases respectively, with 14 bases between them. The length of the CDR3 is 14 residues. Per the germline V gene, CDR1 is SGHVS and CDR2 is FQNEAQ. This CDR3 is CASSLVTLGPEQFF. The DNA for the CDR3 is TGTGCCAGCAGCTTAGTTACCCTTGGCCCCGAGCAGTTCTTC.

The V gene is TRBV28, the J gene TRBJ1-2; D not resolved. V was cut by 5 bases and J by 8 bases, with 9 bases left in between. The CDR3 runs 11 residues. The V gene's germline CDR1 is MDHEN and CDR2 SYDVKM. The CDR3 sequence: CASSDDGGYTF. DNA for the CDR3: TGTGCCAGCAGTGATGACGGGGGCTACACCTTC.

This rearrangement joins TRBV30 to TRBJ2-3; D call uncertain. Germline CDR1 is GTSNPN and CDR2 is SVGIG (reference sequence). The CDR3 length is 13 residues. V lost 1 base, J lost 4 bases, and 9 bases lay in between. The CDR3 DNA reads as TGTGCCTGGAGTGGACTGTTAGCAGATACGCAGTATTTT. This encodes CAWSGLLADTQYF.